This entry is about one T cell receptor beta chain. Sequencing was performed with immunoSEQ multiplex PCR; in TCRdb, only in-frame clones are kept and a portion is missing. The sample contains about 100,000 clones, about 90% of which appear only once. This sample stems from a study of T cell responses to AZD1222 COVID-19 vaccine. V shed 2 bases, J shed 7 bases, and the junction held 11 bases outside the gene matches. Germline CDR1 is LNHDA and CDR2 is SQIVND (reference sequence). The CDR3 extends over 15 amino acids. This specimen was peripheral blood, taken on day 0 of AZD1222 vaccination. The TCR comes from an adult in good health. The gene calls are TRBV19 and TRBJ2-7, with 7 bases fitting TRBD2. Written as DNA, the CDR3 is TGTGCCAGTAGTATAATGGGCGGGAGCTCGGGTGAGCAGTACTTC. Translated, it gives CASSIMGGSSGEQYF.